This T cell receptor beta chain was profiled in a study of cytomegalovirus exposure and HLA in healthy donors. Primers included in the PCR were 60 Vbeta and 13 Jbeta primers. Generated by immunoSEQ multiplex PCR, the TCRdb table keeps only in-frame clones and is missing some. The profile shows roughly 120,000 clones, roughly 60% of them singletons. As concerns this clone: What it recognizes is unknown.

The CDR3 has 14 residues. Germline V gene sequence: CDR1 LNHDA, CDR2 SQIVND (reference sequence). With 6 bases removed from V and 6 bases from J, the gap between germline ends came to 18 bases. General observations from the study: The analysis excluded some indistinguishable V segments, including TRBV6-2 and TRBV6-3. Immune exposure information available was restricted to CMV serostatus. Earlier analysis looked at TCR beta V segments, and most were productive about 87% or about 30% of the time.

The sample was PBMCs. J is TRBJ2-7 and V is TRBV19; perhaps TRBD1 as D (6 bases). This sequence originates from a man aged 35-49 years in good health and CMV-seropositive. CDR3 residues: CASSLTGTLAEQYF. CDR3 sequence (DNA): TGTGCCAGTAGCCTGACAGGAACCCTCGCCGAGCAGTACTTC.